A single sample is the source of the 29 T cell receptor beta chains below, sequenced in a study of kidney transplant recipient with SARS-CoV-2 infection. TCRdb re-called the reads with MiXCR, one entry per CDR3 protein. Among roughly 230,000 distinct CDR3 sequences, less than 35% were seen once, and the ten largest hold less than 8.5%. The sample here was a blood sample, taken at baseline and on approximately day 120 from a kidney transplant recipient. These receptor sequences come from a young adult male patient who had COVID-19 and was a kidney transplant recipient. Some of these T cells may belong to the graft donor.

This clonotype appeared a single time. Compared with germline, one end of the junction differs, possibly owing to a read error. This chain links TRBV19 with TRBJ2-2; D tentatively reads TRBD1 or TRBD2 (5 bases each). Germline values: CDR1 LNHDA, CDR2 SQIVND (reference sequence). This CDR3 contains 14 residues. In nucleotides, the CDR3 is TGTACCAGTCGGGGCATCAGGTACACCGGGGAGCTGTTTTTT. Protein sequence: CTSRGIRYTGELFF.

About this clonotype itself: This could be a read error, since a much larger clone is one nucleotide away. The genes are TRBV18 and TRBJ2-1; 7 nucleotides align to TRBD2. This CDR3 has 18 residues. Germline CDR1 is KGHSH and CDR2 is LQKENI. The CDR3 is CAGSPPWSGAFSYNEQFF. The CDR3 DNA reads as TGTGCCGGCTCACCACCCTGGAGCGGGGCGTTCTCCTACAATGAGCAGTTCTTC.

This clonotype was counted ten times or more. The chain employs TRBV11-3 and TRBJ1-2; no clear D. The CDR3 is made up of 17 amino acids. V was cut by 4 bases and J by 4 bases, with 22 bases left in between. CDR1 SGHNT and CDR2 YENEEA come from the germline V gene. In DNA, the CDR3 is TGTGCCAGCAGCTCTTGTAGCGATCTCGGAAAGACCTATGGCTACACCTTC. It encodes CASSSCSDLGKTYGYTF.

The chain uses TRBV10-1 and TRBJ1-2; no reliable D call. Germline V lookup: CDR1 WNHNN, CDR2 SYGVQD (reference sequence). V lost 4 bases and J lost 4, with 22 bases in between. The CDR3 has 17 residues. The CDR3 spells CASSVGSRSRKTYGYTF. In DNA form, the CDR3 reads TGCGCCAGCAGTGTGGGATCAAGATCGCGAAAGACCTATGGCTACACCTTC.

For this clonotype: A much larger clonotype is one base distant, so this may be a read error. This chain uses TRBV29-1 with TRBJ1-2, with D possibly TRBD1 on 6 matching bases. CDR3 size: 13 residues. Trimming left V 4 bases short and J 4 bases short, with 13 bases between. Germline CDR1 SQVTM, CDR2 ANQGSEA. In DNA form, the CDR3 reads TGCAGCGTTGCGAGGGCAGGGGCCTATGGCTACACCTTC. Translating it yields CSVARAGAYGYTF.

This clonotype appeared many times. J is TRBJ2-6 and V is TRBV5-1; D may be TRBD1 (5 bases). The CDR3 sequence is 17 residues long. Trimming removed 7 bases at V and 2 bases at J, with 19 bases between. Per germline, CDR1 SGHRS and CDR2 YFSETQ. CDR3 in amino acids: CASFWGRAPAGANVLTF. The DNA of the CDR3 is TGCGCCAGCTTCTGGGGCAGGGCCCCAGCTGGGGCCAACGTCCTGACTTTC.

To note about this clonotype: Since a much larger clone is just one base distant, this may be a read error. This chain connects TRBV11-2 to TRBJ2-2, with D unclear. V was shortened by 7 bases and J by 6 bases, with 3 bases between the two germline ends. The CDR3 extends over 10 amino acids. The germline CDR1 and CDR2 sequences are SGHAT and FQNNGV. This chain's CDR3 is CASKPGELFF. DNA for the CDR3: TGTGCCAGCAAGCCCGGGGAGCTGTTTTTT.

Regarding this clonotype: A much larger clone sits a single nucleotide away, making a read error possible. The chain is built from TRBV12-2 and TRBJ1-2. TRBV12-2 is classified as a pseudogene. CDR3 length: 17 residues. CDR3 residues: CASRARETPRRTYGYTF. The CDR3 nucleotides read TGTGCAAGTCGCGCGAGAGAGACTCCACGAAGGACCTATGGCTACACCTTC.

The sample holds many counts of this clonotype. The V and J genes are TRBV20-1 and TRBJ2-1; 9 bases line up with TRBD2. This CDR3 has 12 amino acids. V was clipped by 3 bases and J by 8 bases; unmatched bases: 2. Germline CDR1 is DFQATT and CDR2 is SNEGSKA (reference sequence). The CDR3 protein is CSARLAGYEQFF. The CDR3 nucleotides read TGCAGTGCTAGGCTAGCGGGATATGAGCAGTTCTTC.

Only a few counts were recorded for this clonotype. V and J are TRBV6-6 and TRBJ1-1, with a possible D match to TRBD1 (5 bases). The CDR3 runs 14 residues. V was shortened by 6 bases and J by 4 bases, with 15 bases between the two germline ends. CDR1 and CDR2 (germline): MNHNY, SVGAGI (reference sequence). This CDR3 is CASSQGRGVTEAFF. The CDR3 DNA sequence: TGTGCCAGCAGCCAGGGACGGGGGGTCACTGAAGCTTTCTTT.

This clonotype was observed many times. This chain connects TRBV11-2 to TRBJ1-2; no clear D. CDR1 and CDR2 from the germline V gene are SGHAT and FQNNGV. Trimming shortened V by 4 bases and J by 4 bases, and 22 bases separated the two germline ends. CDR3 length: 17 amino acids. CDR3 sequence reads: CASSCFATSRKTYGYTF. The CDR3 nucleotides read TGTGCCAGCAGCTGTTTCGCAACAAGCAGAAAGACCTATGGCTACACCTTC.

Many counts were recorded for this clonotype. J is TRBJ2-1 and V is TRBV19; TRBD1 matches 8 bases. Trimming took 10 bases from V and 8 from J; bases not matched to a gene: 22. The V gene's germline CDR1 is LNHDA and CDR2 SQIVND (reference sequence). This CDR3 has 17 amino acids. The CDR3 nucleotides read TGTGCCACCCGAACCTCTGGGACAGGAAATCTGGTGGATGAGCAGTTCTTC. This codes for CATRTSGTGNLVDEQFF.

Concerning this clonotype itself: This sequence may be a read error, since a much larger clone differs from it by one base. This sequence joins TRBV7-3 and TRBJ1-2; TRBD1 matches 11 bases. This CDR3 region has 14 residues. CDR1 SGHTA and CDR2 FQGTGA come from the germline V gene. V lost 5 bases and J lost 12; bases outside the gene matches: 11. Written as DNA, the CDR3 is TGTGCCAGCAGCCCGAAGGGACAGGGGGGAGGCCACACCTTC. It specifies CASSPKGQGGGHTF.

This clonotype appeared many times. The CDR3 DNA follows: TGTGCCTGGAGTGCAACGGGACTCAGGGGGTATTCACCCCTCCACTTT. Translating gives CAWSATGLRGYSPLHF. V is TRBV30 and J is TRBJ1-6, with 7 bases aligning to TRBD1. The germline V gene encodes CDR1 GTSNPN and CDR2 SVGIG (reference sequence). V was pared by 1 base and J by 8 bases, with 11 bases of the junction left unmatched. The CDR3 sequence is 16 residues long.

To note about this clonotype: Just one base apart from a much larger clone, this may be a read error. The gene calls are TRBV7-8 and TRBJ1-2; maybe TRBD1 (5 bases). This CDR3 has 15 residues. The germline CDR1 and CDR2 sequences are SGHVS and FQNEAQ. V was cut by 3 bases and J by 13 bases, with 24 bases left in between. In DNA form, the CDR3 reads TGTGCCAGCAGCTTGGTTAGACGGGGCAGCCTGGAGAGCACCTTC. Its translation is CASSLVRRGSLESTF. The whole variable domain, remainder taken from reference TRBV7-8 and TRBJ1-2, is GAGVSQSPRYKVAKRGQDVALRCDPISGHVSLFWYQQALGQGPEFLTYFQNEAQLDKSGLPSDRFFAERPEGSVSTLKIQRTQQEDSAVYLCASSLVRRGSLESTFGSGTRLTVV.

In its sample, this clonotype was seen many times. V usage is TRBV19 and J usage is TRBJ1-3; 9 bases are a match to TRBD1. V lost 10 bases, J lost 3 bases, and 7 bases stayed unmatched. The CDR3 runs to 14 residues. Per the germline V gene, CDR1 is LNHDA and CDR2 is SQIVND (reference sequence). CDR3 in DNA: TGTGCCACCAGGGGACAGGGAGATGGAAACACCATATATTTT. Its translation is CATRGQGDGNTIYF.

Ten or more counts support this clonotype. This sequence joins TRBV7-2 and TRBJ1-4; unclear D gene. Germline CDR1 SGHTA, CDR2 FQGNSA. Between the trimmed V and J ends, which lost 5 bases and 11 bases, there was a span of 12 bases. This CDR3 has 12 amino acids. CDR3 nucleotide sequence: TGTGCCAGCAGCAGCTCGGGGTTTAAACTGTTTTTT. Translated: CASSSSGFKLFF.

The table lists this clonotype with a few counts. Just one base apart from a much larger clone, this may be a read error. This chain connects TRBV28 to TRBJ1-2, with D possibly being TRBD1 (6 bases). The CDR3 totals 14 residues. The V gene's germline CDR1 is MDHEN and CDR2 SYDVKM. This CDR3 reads CASLGQQMFYGYAF. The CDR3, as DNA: TGTGCCAGCCTCGGACAGCAAATGTTCTATGGCTACGCCTTC.

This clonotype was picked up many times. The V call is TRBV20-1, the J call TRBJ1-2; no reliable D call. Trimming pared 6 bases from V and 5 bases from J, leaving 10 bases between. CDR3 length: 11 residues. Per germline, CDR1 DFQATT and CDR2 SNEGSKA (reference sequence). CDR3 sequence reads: CSALIDYGYTF. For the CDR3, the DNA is TGCAGTGCCTTAATTGATTATGGCTACACCTTC.

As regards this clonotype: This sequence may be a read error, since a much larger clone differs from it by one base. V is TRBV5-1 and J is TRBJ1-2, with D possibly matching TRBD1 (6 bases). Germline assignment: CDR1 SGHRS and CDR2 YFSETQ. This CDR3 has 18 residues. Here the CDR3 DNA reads TGCGCCAGCAGCAAGGTGGCGGAACAGGGAGGTCCGGGCTATGGCTGCACCTTC. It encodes CASSKVAEQGGPGYGCTF.

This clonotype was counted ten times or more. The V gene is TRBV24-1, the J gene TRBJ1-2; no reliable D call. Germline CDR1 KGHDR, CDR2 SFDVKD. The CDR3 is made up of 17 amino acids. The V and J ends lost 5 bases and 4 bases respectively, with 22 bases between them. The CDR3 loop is CATSVQISTRKTYGYTF. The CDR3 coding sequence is TGTGCCACCAGTGTCCAAATTAGTACCAGAAAGACCTATGGCTACACCTTC.

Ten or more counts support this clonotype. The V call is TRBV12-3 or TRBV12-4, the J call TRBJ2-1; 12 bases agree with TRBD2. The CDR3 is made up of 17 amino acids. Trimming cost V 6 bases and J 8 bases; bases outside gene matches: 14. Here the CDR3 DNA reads TGTGCCAGCAGGAGGGCCCCGACTAGCGGGAGACTCGATGAGCAGTTCTTC. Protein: CASRRAPTSGRLDEQFF.

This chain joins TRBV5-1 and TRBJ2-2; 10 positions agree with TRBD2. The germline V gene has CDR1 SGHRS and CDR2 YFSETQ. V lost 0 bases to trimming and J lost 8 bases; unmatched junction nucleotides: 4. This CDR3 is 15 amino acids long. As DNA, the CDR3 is TGCGCCAGCAGCTTGGTTACTAGCGGGACTGGGGAGCTGTTTTTT. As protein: CASSLVTSGTGELFF. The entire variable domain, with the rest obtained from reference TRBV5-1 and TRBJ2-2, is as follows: KAGVTQTPRYLIKTRGQQVTLSCSPISGHRSVSWYQQTPGQGLQFLFEYFSETQRNKGNFPGRFSGRQFSNSRSEMNVSTLELGDSALYLCASSLVTSGTGELFFGEGSRLTVL.

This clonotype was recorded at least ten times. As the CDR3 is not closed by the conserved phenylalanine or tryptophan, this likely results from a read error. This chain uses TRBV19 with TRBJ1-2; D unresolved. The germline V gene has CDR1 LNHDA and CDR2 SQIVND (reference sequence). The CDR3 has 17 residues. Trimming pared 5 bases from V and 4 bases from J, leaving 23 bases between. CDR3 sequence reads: CASSLVETNRKTYGYTV. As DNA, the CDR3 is TGTGCCAGTAGTTTAGTCGAGACAAATCGAAAGACCTATGGCTACACCGTC.

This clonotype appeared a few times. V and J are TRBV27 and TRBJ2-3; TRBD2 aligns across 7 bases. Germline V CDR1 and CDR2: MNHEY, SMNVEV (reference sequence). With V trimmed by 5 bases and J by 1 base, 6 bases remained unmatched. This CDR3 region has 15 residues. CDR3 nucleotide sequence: TGTGCCAGCAGTCCCCCCACTAGCGGCACAGATACGCAGTATTTT. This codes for CASSPPTSGTDTQYF.

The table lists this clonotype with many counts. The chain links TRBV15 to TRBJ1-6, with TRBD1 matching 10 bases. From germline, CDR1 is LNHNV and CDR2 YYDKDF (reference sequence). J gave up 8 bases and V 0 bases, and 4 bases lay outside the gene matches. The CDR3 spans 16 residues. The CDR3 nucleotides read TGTGCCACCAGCAGAGAAGCCGGGACAGGGGATTCACCCCTCCACTTT. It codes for CATSREAGTGDSPLHF.

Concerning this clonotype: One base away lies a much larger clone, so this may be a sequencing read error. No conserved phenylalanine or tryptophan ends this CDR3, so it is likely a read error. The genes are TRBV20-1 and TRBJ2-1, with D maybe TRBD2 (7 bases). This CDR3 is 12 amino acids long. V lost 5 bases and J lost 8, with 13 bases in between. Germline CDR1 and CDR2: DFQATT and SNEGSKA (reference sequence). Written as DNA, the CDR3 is TGCAGTGCTGGAGGGAGGGGGGATGAGCAGTTCCTC. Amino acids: CSAGGRGDEQFL.

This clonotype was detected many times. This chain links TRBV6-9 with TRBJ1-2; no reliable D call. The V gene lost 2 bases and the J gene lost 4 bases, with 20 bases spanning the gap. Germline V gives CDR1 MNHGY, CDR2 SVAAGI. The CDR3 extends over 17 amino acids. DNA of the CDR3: TGTGCCAGCAGTTATCTAATGCCTTACGGAAAGACCTATGGCTACACCTTC. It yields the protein CASSYLMPYGKTYGYTF.

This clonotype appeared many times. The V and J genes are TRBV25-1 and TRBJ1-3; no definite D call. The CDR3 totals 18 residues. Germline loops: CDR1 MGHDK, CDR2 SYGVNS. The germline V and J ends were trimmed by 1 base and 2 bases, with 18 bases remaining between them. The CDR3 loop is CASSESNRLAGTGNTIYF. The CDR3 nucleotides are TGTGCCAGCAGTGAATCTAACCGGTTAGCGGGTACTGGAAACACCATATATTTT.